Shown below are 7 T cell receptor beta chains from a single sample sequenced in a study of blood T cells in healthy people across ages (dated by TCRdb to the mid-2010s). Receptor libraries were prepared by 5' RACE. TCRdb shows the sequencer as Illumina HiSeq 2500. A second roughly 7 to 11 cycle PCR used a sample-barcoded 5' primer and a J-beta primer mix. The public reads were reprocessed in TCRdb via fastp at Q25 and MiXCR, keeping in-frame beta chains. Merged by CDR3 protein, the rows form single entries marked with the most common genes and DNA. This sample gives 650,000 to 700,000 distinct CDR3 sequences in total; roughly 30% of them show up just once. The ten largest account for 15% of the sample. Material for sequencing was blood. The origin of the receptors is a woman older than 75 in good health. Donor details come from another sample of the same person, matched by shared clones.

This clonotype was counted a few times. V usage is TRBV12-3 or TRBV12-4 and J usage is TRBJ1-2; no firm D call. This CDR3 has 14 amino acids. V was cut by 1 base and J by 0 bases, with 6 bases left in between. The CDR3 region is CASSLVRSNYGYTF. CDR3 bases: TGTGCCAGCAGTTTAGTCAGATCTAACTATGGCTACACCTTC.

This clonotype showed up many times. This chain joins TRBV5-1 and TRBJ1-2; 10 nucleotides match TRBD1. Trimming at V came to 7 bases and at J to 1 base, leaving 13 bases not matched to a gene. Germline CDR1 and CDR2: SGHRS and YFSETQ. The CDR3 runs to 17 residues. CDR3 loop: CASRRGDRGSNNYGYTF. Here the CDR3 DNA reads TGCGCCAGCCGGAGGGGGGACAGGGGATCGAATAACTATGGCTACACCTTC.

This clonotype was detected ten times or more. V and J are TRBV6-5 and TRBJ2-5; D could derive from TRBD1 or TRBD2 (6 bases each). V was trimmed by 6 bases and J by 5 bases, leaving 16 bases between them. CDR3 length: 14 residues. The germline V gene has CDR1 MNHEY and CDR2 SVGAGI. CDR3 sequence (DNA): TGTGCCAGCAGGCGGGGCAGGGGAAGGGAGACCCAGTACTTC. It is translated as CASRRGRGRETQYF.

For this clonotype: This may be a read error: a much more frequent sequence differs by one nucleotide. The chain recombines TRBV6-5 with TRBJ2-7; D might be TRBD1 (6 bases). Per germline, CDR1 MNHEY and CDR2 SVGAGI. The CDR3 sequence is 13 residues long. Trimming pared 8 bases from V and 10 bases from J, leaving 21 bases between. As DNA, the CDR3 is TGTGCCAGCGGCAGGGGAGTTGAAGAGGCCCAGTACTTC. Translation: CASGRGVEEAQYF.

This clonotype occurred a few times. The V call is TRBV12-3 or TRBV12-4, the J call TRBJ1-5, with 7 positions matching TRBD1. V lost 10 bases to trimming and J lost 4 bases; unmatched junction nucleotides: 13. The CDR3 is 15 residues long. CDR3 coding DNA: TGTGCCACGGGGAGAGGGGGCGGTGGAAATCAGCCCCAGCATTTT. Translation: CATGRGGGGNQPQHF.

In its sample, this clonotype was seen many times. CDR3 loop: CAWSVPSGGKDGYTF. The CDR3 DNA follows: TGTGCCTGGAGTGTACCGTCAGGGGGCAAGGATGGCTACACCTTC. This chain connects TRBV30 to TRBJ1-2; 8 positions agree with TRBD1. The ends lost 0 bases at V and 6 bases at J; junction bases unmatched: 9. Germline CDR1 is GTSNPN and CDR2 is SVGIG (reference sequence). This CDR3 region has 15 residues.

This clonotype has only a few counts. The CDR3 DNA reads TGCAGCGTTGAAAGGCAGAACACTGAAGCTTTCTTT. It yields the protein CSVERQNTEAFF. V is TRBV29-1 and J is TRBJ1-1; D not resolved. The germline V gene encodes CDR1 SQVTM and CDR2 ANQGSEA. The CDR3 sequence is 12 residues long. Between the trimmed V and J ends, which lost 2 bases and 1 base, there was a span of 5 bases.